The clone carrying this T cell receptor beta chain was detected a few times. The antigen is not known. The authors reverse transcribed all of the isolated RNA, so sequencing captured expressed TCRB transcripts. This table comes from immunoSEQ multiplex PCR, and its TCRdb copy is limited to in-frame clones, with some not included. The sample contains around 140,000 clones, 8% to 13% of which appear only once. The sample originates from a study of beta chain features in type 1 diabetes. General observations from the study: The study found fewer insertions and more deletions at VDJ junctions in type 1 diabetes patients.

CDR1 MGHDK and CDR2 SYGVNS come from the germline V gene. The trim removed 2 bases at V and 5 bases at J, leaving 7 bases unmatched. The CDR3 covers 15 residues. The origin of this receptor is a man aged 18 to 29 in good health. The sequenced sample consisted of naive CD4+ T cells from blood. The J gene is TRBJ2-7, the V gene TRBV25-1; 9 nucleotides match TRBD2. The DNA for the CDR3 is TGTGCCAGCAGTGAAAGGGCGGGGGGGCCGGACGAGCAGTACTTC. The encoded protein is CASSERAGGPDEQYF.